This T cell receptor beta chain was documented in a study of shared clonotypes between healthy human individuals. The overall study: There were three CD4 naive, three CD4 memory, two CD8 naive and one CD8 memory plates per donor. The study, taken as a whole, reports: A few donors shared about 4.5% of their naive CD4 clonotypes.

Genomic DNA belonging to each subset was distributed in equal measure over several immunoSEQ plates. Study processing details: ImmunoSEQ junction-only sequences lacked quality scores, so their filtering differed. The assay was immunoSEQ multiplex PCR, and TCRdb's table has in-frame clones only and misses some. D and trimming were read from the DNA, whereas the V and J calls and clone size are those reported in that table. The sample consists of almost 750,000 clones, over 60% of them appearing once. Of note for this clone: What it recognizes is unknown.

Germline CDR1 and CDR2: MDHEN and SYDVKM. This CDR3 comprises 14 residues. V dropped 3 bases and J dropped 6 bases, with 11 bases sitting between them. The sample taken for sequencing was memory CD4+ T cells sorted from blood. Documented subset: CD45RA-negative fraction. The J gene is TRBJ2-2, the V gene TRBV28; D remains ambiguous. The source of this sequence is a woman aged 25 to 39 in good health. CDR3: CASSFYGVAGELFF. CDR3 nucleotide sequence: TGTGCCAGCAGTTTCTATGGGGTCGCCGGGGAGCTGTTTTTT.